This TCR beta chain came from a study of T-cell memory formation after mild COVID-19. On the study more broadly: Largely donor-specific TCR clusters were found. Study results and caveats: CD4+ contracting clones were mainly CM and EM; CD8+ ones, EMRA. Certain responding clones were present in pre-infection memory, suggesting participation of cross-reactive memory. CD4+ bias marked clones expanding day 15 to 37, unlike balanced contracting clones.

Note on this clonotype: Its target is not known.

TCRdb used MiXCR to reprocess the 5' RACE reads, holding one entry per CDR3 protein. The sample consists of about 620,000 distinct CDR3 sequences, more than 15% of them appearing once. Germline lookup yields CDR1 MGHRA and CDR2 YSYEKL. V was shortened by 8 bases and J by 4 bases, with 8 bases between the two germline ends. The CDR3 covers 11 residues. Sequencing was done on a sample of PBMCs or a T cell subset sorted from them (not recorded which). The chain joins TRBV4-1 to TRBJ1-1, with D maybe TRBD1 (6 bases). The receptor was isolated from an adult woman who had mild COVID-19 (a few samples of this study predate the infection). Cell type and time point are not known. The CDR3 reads CASQGITEAFF. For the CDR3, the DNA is TGCGCCAGCCAGGGGATCACTGAAGCTTTCTTT.